The sequence of this T cell receptor beta chain was determined in a study of blood T cell repertoires in COVID-19. Sequencing was performed with immunoSEQ multiplex PCR; in TCRdb, only in-frame clones are kept and a portion is missing. The profile shows 70,000 to 90,000 clones, roughly 80% of them singletons. This CDR3 is built from 16 residues. The V and J ends lost 5 bases and 5 bases respectively, with 18 bases between them. Germline-derived CDR1 and CDR2 are SGHAT and FQNNGV. The chain couples TRBV11-2 to TRBJ2-2, with a possible D match to TRBD1 (7 bases). The receptor was isolated from a woman aged 55-75 years with acute or convalescent COVID-19. Sequenced sample: peripheral blood. The CDR3 reads CASSLRQGGETGELFF. In DNA form, the CDR3 reads TGTGCCAGCAGCCTCCGACAGGGAGGAGAGACCGGGGAGCTGTTTTTT.